These T cell receptor beta chains were read from a single sample in a study of blood T cell repertoires in COVID-19. Assay used: immunoSEQ multiplex PCR; TCRdb lists only in-frame clones, some missing. The data contain more than 55,000 clones, around 93% of them seen just once; the ten biggest clones take up 4.6%. The sample was peripheral blood. These receptors originate from a man between 45 and 60 years old with active COVID-19. Both conserved end residues are part of each CDR3. A D gene is named only where the DNA matches it firmly. Only part of the rows carry a size: once, few, many, or a class if the clone is expanded.

j_call d_call v_call clone_size cdr3_nt cdr3_aa
TRBJ2-1 TRBD2 TRBV7-3 NA TGTGCCAGCAGCCGCCTTAGCGGGAGCTCCTACAATGAGCAGTTCTTC CASSRLSGSSYNEQFF
TRBJ1-2 TRBD1 TRBV6-5 NA TGTGCCAGCACCACTCTAGGGGGCCCCGGGGTCCCCTACACCTTC CASTTLGGPGVPYTF
TRBJ1-2 NA TRBV5-1 NA TGCGCCAGCAGCTTGGGGCAGAACGCCTATGGCTACACCTTC CASSLGQNAYGYTF
TRBJ1-1 TRBD1 TRBV24-1 NA TGTGCCACCAGTGACAGGGGGCCTGGTGAAGCTTTCTTT CATSDRGPGEAFF
TRBJ2-7 NA TRBV5-4 NA TGTGCCAGCAGCCTAGATAACCTATACGAGCAGTACTTC CASSLDNLYEQYF
TRBJ1-6 TRBD1 TRBV9 once TGTGCCAGCGCGATCGGACAGGGGGGATCACCCCTCCACTTT CASAIGQGGSPLHF
TRBJ2-7 NA TRBV5-1 NA TGCGCCAGCAGCCCCGGGTGGGTGCTATCAAAAGACCCTTACGAGCAGTACTTC CASSPGWVLSKDPYEQYF
TRBJ1-1 NA TRBV27 NA TGTGCCAGCAGGACTTCCCTGAACACTGAAGCTTTCTTT CASRTSLNTEAFF
TRBJ1-5 TRBD1 TRBV12-3/TRBV12-4 NA TGTGCCAGCAGTTCCGGGACAGGGGGCGTGCATTTT CASSSGTGGVHF
TRBJ2-7 TRBD2 TRBV18 NA TGTGCCAGCTCAGCCGGGACTATCCAATACGAGCAGTACTTC CASSAGTIQYEQYF
TRBJ2-1 TRBD2 TRBV13 few TGTGCCAGCAGCTTCGGGCGGGGGGGGAATGAGCAGTTCTTC CASSFGRGGNEQFF
TRBJ2-2 NA TRBV7-9 NA TGTGCCAGCAGCATGGTTCGGGCCGGGGAGCTGTTTTTT CASSMVRAGELFF
TRBJ1-1 NA TRBV28 NA TGTGCCAGCAGTTTAGGCGGCAGGGGGAACACTGAAGCTTTCTTT CASSLGGRGNTEAFF
TRBJ2-3 TRBD2 TRBV5-4 NA TGTGCCAGCAGCCAACTAGCGGGGGGCGCAGATACGCAGTATTTT CASSQLAGGADTQYF
TRBJ2-1 NA TRBV28 NA TGTGCCAGCAGTTCCATTTCGAGACTTAAAAACAATGAGCAGTTCTTC CASSSISRLKNNEQFF
TRBJ2-7 TRBD1 TRBV6-2/TRBV6-3 NA TGTGCCAGCATCCCATTCGGACAGGGGTTCAACGAGCAGTACTTC CASIPFGQGFNEQYF
TRBJ1-6 NA TRBV19 NA TGTGCCAGTGCTGCACGGTCGAGTTCACCCCTCCACTTT CASAARSSSPLHF